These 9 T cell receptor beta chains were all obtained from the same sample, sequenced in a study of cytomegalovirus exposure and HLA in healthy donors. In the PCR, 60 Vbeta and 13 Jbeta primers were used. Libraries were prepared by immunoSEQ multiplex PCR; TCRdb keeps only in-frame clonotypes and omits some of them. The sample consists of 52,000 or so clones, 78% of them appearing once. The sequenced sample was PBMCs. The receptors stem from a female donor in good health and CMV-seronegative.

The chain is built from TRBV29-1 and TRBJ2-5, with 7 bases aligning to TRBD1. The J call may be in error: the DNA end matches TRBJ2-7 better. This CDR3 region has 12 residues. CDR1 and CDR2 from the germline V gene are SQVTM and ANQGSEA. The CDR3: CSVEGQRYEQYF. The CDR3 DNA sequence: TGCAGCGTTGAGGGACAGCGGTACGAGCAGTACTTC.

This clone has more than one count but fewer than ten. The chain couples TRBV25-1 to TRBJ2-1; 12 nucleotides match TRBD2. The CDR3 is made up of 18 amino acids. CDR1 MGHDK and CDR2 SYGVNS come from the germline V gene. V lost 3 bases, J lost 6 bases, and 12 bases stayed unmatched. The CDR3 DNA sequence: TGTGCCAGCAGTGAGGCTAGCGGGGGGGCGGAATCACTCAATGAGCAGTTCTTC. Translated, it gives CASSEASGGAESLNEQFF.

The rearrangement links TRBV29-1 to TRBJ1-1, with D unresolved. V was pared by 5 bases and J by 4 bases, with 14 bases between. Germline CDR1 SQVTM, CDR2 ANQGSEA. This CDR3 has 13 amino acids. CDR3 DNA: TGCAGCGTTCGAGTGGAGCCGAGCACTGAAGCTTTCTTT. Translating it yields CSVRVEPSTEAFF.

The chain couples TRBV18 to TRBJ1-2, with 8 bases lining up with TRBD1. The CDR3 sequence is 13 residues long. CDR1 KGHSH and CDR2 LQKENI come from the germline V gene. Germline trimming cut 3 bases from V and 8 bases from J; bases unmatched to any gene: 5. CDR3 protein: CASSPGQASGYTF. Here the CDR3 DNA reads TGTGCCAGCTCACCGGGACAGGCGTCCGGCTACACCTTC.

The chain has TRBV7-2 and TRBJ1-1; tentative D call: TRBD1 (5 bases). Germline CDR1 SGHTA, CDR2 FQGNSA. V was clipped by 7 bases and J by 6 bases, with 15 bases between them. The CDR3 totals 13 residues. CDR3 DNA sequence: TGTGCCAGCAACCTTCAGGTAGGGGCTGAAGCTTTCTTT. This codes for CASNLQVGAEAFF.

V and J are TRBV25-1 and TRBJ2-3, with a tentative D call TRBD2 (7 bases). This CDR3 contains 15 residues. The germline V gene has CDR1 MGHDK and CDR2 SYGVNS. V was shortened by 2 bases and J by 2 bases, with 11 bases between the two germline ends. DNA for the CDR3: TGTGCCAGCAGTGAAACACGGGGGGCCACAGATACGCAGTATTTT. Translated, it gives CASSETRGATDTQYF.

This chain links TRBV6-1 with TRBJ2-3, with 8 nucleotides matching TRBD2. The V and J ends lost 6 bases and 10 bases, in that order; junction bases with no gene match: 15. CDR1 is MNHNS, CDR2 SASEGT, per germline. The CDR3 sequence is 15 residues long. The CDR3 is CASSSTGLGNVAQYF. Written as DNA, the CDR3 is TGTGCCAGCAGCTCGACGGGACTAGGAAATGTCGCGCAGTATTTT.

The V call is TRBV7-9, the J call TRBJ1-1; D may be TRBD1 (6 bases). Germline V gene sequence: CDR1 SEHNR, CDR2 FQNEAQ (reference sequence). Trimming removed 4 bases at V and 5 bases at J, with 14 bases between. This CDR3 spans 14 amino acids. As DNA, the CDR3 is TGTGCCAGCAGCTCATCCAACAGGGAAACTGAAGCTTTCTTT. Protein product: CASSSSNRETEAFF.

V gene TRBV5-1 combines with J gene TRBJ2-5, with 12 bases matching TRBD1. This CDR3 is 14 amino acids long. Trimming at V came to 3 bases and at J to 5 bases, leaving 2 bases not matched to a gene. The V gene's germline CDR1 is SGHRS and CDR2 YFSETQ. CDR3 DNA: TGCGCCAGCAGCTGGGGGACAGGGGGCGAGACCCAGTACTTC. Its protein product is CASSWGTGGETQYF. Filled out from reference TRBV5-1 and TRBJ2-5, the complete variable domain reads KAGVTQTPRYLIKTRGQQVTLSCSPISGHRSVSWYQQTPGQGLQFLFEYFSETQRNKGNFPGRFSGRQFSNSRSEMNVSTLELGDSALYLCASSWGTGGETQYFGPGTRLLVL.